This passage covers 32 T cell receptor beta chains from one sample sequenced in a study of blood T cell repertoires in COVID-19. The repertoire was sequenced with immunoSEQ multiplex PCR; TCRdb's copy has only in-frame clones and lacks some. The sample carries 270,000 or so clones, approximately 86% recorded once. The specimen was peripheral blood. The receptors shown here come from a woman younger than 30 with acute or convalescent COVID-19.

The V gene is TRBV5-5, the J gene TRBJ1-2, with 9 bases matching TRBD1. CDR3 length: 15 residues. Germline V CDR1 and CDR2: SGHKS, YYEKEE (reference sequence). Unmatched junction bases numbered 6, after V lost 2 bases and J lost 4 bases. This CDR3 is CASSFSTGGAYGYTF. DNA of the CDR3: TGTGCCAGCAGCTTCTCGACAGGGGGAGCCTATGGCTACACCTTC.

The chain links TRBV19 to TRBJ2-7, with 11 bases that match TRBD1. Unmatched junction bases numbered 8, after V lost 7 bases and J lost 0 bases. The CDR3 has 16 amino acids. Germline V gene data show CDR1 as LNHDA and CDR2 as SQIVND (reference sequence). CDR3 amino acids: CASTRTGGPSSYEQYF. CDR3 coding DNA: TGTGCCAGTACCAGGACAGGGGGCCCTAGCTCCTACGAGCAGTACTTC.

This clone was detected ten times or more. The rearrangement uses TRBV30 and TRBJ1-6, with 7 bases matching TRBD1. V dropped 0 bases and J dropped 9; count of bases not matched to a gene: 8. The length of the CDR3 is 15 residues. In germline, CDR1 is GTSNPN, CDR2 SVGIG (reference sequence). The CDR3 DNA reads TGTGCCTGGAGTGTACCCACAGGGGCAGTTTCACCCCTCCACTTT. Its protein product is CAWSVPTGAVSPLHF.

The chain is built from TRBV2 and TRBJ2-1, with TRBD1 matching 9 bases. The ends lost 5 bases at V and 2 bases at J; junction bases unmatched: 4. The CDR3 runs 15 residues. Germline CDR1 reads SNHLY; CDR2 reads FYNNEI. CDR3 sequence reads: CASSIGQGTYNEQFF. The CDR3 nucleotides read TGTGCCAGCAGTATAGGACAGGGGACCTACAATGAGCAGTTCTTC.

The rearrangement uses TRBV30 and TRBJ1-2, with 7 bases that match TRBD1. The CDR3 is 14 amino acids. Losses at the gene ends were 4 bases for V and 3 bases for J; bases not matched to a gene: 8. Per germline, CDR1 GTSNPN and CDR2 SVGIG (reference sequence). For the CDR3, the DNA is TGTGCCTGGACCCGACAGGGCGAGGACTATGGCTACACCTTC. Amino acids: CAWTRQGEDYGYTF.

V and J are TRBV5-1 and TRBJ1-4; D is perhaps TRBD1 (5 bases). The CDR3 is 13 amino acids. CDR1 SGHRS and CDR2 YFSETQ come from the germline V gene. V was shortened by 3 bases and J by 8 bases, with 11 bases between the two germline ends. CDR3 residues: CASSWGTGEKLFF. The CDR3 nucleotides read TGCGCCAGCAGCTGGGGTACAGGAGAAAAACTGTTTTTT.

The chain uses TRBV3-1 (or the pseudogene TRBV3-2) and TRBJ1-2, with D uncertain. Germline V gene sequence: CDR1 LGHDT, CDR2 YNNKEL (reference sequence). The CDR3 runs to 13 residues. Trimming shortened V by 3 bases and J by 4 bases, and 9 bases separated the two germline ends. This CDR3 reads CASSHVPRYGYTF. The DNA for the CDR3 is TGTGCCAGCAGCCACGTCCCCCGCTATGGCTACACCTTC.

There are many counts of this clone. This chain links TRBV9 with TRBJ2-7, with TRBD2 identical over 10 bases. V trimming: 0 bases; J trimming: 0 bases; junction bases outside the gene matches: 6. The CDR3 contains 17 residues. The germline V gene encodes CDR1 SGDLS and CDR2 YYNGEE. The CDR3 coding sequence is TGTGCCAGCAGCGTAGGGGATGGACTAGCGGCCTCCTACGAGCAGTACTTC. Translating it yields CASSVGDGLAASYEQYF.

The chain joins TRBV5-6 to TRBJ2-1, with 9 bases that match TRBD1. J gave up 16 bases and V 3 bases, and 8 bases lay outside the gene matches. CDR1 is SGHDT and CDR2 is YYEEEE in the germline V gene. This CDR3 is built from 12 residues. CDR3 DNA: TGTGCCAGCAGCTATACCCGGGACAGGGTTTTCTTC. It encodes CASSYTRDRVFF.

Only a few counts were recorded for this clone. V is TRBV19 and J is TRBJ2-7; no definite D call. CDR1 and CDR2 (germline): LNHDA, SQIVND (reference sequence). This CDR3 is 14 amino acids long. The V gene lost 3 bases and the J gene lost 1 base, with 10 bases spanning the gap. The CDR3 DNA sequence: TGTGCCAGTAGTATGACAAGTAGGTCCTACGAGCAGTACTTC. It codes for CASSMTSRSYEQYF.

The chain links TRBV10-3 to TRBJ1-5; a possible D gene is TRBD1 (6 bases). Germline loops: CDR1 ENHRY, CDR2 SYGVKD. Between the trimmed V and J ends, which lost 0 bases and 7 bases, there was a span of 10 bases. The CDR3 runs to 14 residues. CDR3 sequence (DNA): TGTGCCATCAGTGAGTCGGCAGGGGTCCAGCCCCAGCATTTT. Translating it yields CAISESAGVQPQHF.

This sequence joins TRBV24-1 and TRBJ2-7; TRBD1 matches at 8 bases. CDR1 is KGHDR and CDR2 is SFDVKD in the germline V gene. The V and J ends lost 0 bases and 2 bases, in that order; junction bases with no gene match: 5. The CDR3 consists of 16 residues. The CDR3 DNA follows: TGTGCCACCAGTGATTTGCAGGGGGCGCGTCCCTACGAGCAGTACTTC. It encodes CATSDLQGARPYEQYF.

V and J are TRBV19 and TRBJ1-1; D unclear. This CDR3 has 12 residues. Trimming removed 1 base from V and 11 bases from J, with 11 bases in between. Germline assignment: CDR1 LNHDA and CDR2 SQIVND (reference sequence). The DNA for the CDR3 is TGTGCCAGTAGTATAGGAGGAGGTGAGGCTTTCTTT. It is translated as CASSIGGGEAFF.

This chain uses TRBV3-1 (or the pseudogene TRBV3-2) with TRBJ2-1; D perhaps matches TRBD2 (5 bases). V was pared by 2 bases and J by 0 bases, with 8 bases between. The CDR3 sequence is 15 residues long. CDR1 is LGHDT, CDR2 YNNKEL, per germline (reference sequence). DNA of the CDR3: TGTGCCAGCAGCCAATCAGGAGGCTCCTACAATGAGCAGTTCTTC. It codes for CASSQSGGSYNEQFF.

The chain employs TRBV25-1 and TRBJ2-7; tentatively, D is TRBD1 (5 bases). Germline loops: CDR1 MGHDK, CDR2 SYGVNS. CDR3 length equals 14 residues. V was cut by 2 bases and J by 2 bases, with 10 bases left in between. This CDR3 reads CASSEGQGTYEQYF. DNA for the CDR3: TGTGCCAGCAGTGAAGGTCAGGGTACCTACGAGCAGTACTTC.

The chain uses TRBV27 and TRBJ2-2; 8 bases map to TRBD2. Germline loops: CDR1 MNHEY, CDR2 SMNVEV (reference sequence). V dropped 4 bases and J dropped 0; count of bases not matched to a gene: 4. The CDR3 spans 16 residues. The CDR3 nucleotides read TGTGCCAGCAGTTCAGCGGGAGCCACGAACACCGGGGAGCTGTTTTTT. Translated: CASSSAGATNTGELFF.

The chain recombines TRBV21-1 with TRBJ1-3; TRBD1 reflects the table's D call only, with no check against the DNA. TRBV21-1 is listed as a pseudogene. The CDR3 spans 16 residues. CDR3 DNA sequence: TGTGCCAGCAGCAAAGTGTTTCAGGTTACTGGAAACACCATATATTTT. The encoded protein is CASSKVFQVTGNTIYF.

The chain carries TRBV9 and TRBJ1-1; D gene unclear. The CDR3 runs to 13 residues. Deletions cut 1 base from V and 4 bases from J, with 8 bases between. Germline loops: CDR1 SGDLS, CDR2 YYNGEE. Here the CDR3 reads CASSVMVSTEAFF. CDR3 in DNA: TGTGCCAGCAGCGTAATGGTGAGCACTGAAGCTTTCTTT. Filled out from reference TRBV9 and TRBJ1-1, the complete variable domain reads DSGVTQTPKHLITATGQRVTLRCSPRSGDLSVYWYQQSLDQGLQFLIQYYNGEERAKGNILERFSAQQFPDLHSELNLSSLELGDSALYFCASSVMVSTEAFFGQGTRLTVV.

This clone occurred a few times. The chain recombines TRBV28 with TRBJ2-7, with 10 bases that match TRBD1. The CDR3 runs to 15 residues. The V gene's germline CDR1 is MDHEN and CDR2 SYDVKM. With 5 bases clipped from V and 0 bases from J, the junction kept 4 bases outside the gene matches. The CDR3 region has the DNA TGTGCCAGCAGTACGGGACAGGGGCTCTCCTACGAGCAGTACTTC. It is translated as CASSTGQGLSYEQYF.

The chain carries TRBV11-2 and TRBJ1-2; TRBD1 matches at 9 bases. J lost 4 bases, V lost 1 base, and 4 bases had no gene match. Germline values: CDR1 SGHAT, CDR2 FQNNGV. CDR3 length: 15 amino acids. The DNA of the CDR3 is TGTGCCAGCAGCTTAGGACCGGACAGGGGCTATGGCTACACCTTC. Encoded protein: CASSLGPDRGYGYTF.

The rearrangement links TRBV29-1 to TRBJ1-3, with no clear D. With 5 bases removed from V and 4 bases from J, the gap between germline ends came to 6 bases. The CDR3 runs to 11 residues. The germline CDR1 and CDR2 sequences are SQVTM and ANQGSEA. The CDR3 is CSVYEGNTIYF. As DNA, the CDR3 is TGCAGCGTTTACGAGGGAAACACCATATATTTT. Looking up the rest from reference TRBV29-1 and TRBJ1-3 gives the full variable domain: SAVISQKPSRDICQRGTSLTIQCQVDSQVTMMFWYRQQPGQSLTLIATANQGSEATYESGFVIDKFPISRPNLTFSTLTVSNMSPEDSSIYLCSVYEGNTIYFGEGSWLTVV.

The chain has TRBV28 and TRBJ2-7, with 10 bases lining up with TRBD1. J lost 3 bases, V lost 5 bases, and 10 bases had no gene match. The germline V gene encodes CDR1 MDHEN and CDR2 SYDVKM. This CDR3 region has 16 residues. This CDR3 reads CASSRVGQGGFYEQYF. The CDR3 DNA reads as TGTGCCAGCAGTCGGGTCGGACAGGGGGGTTTCTACGAGCAGTACTTC.

The V and J genes are TRBV7-9 and TRBJ2-1; the D gene is possibly TRBD2 (6 bases). The ends were cut back, 7 bases at V and 6 bases at J, with 25 bases in the middle. Germline V CDR1 and CDR2: SEHNR, FQNEAQ (reference sequence). CDR3 length equals 17 residues. The CDR3 reads CASIPTSPRDFSNEQFF. The CDR3 bases are TGTGCCAGCATCCCCACTTCTCCGCGGGACTTCTCCAATGAGCAGTTCTTC.

The chain has TRBV28 and TRBJ2-6; D unclear. The V gene lost 1 base and the J gene lost 4 bases, with 8 bases spanning the gap. The CDR3 has 15 amino acids. Germline CDR1 reads MDHEN; CDR2 reads SYDVKM. The DNA of the CDR3 is TGTGCCAGCAGTTTATACCTATCAGGGGCCAACGTCCTGACTTTC. Translating it yields CASSLYLSGANVLTF.

CDR3 DNA sequence: TGCGCCAGCAGCCAAGAGTCAGGCGGGAGGCGACAATACGAGCAGTACTTC. Encoded protein: CASSQESGGRRQYEQYF. This sequence joins TRBV4-3 and TRBJ2-7, with 8 nucleotides matching TRBD2. The CDR3 consists of 17 residues. With 0 bases clipped from V and 4 bases from J, the junction kept 11 bases outside the gene matches. Looked up from germline, CDR1 is LGHNA and CDR2 is YSLEER.

This rearrangement joins TRBV5-4 to TRBJ1-1, with D hard to call. The CDR3 totals 14 residues. V gave up 6 bases and J gave up 5 bases, with 17 bases separating them. Germline V gives CDR1 SGHNT, CDR2 YYREEE (reference sequence). CDR3 DNA: TGTGCCAGCACTGAGGTGGAGGGAGGGACTGAAGCTTTCTTT. Translation: CASTEVEGGTEAFF.

V gene TRBV30 combines with J gene TRBJ2-2, with D hard to call. Germline V gene lookup returns CDR1 GTSNPN and CDR2 SVGIG (reference sequence). The CDR3 extends over 15 amino acids. Between the trimmed V and J ends, which lost 0 bases and 4 bases, there was a span of 12 bases. Here the CDR3 DNA reads TGTGCCTGGAGTGTAGGAAACTCGGGCACCGGGGAGCTGTTTTTT. Its translation: CAWSVGNSGTGELFF.

V usage is TRBV7-9 and J usage is TRBJ2-3, with 9 bases lining up with TRBD1. The CDR3 extends over 16 amino acids. The germline gives CDR1 SEHNR, CDR2 FQNEAQ (reference sequence). V was pared by 8 bases and J by 2 bases, with 11 bases of the junction left unmatched. In DNA form, the CDR3 reads TGTGCCAGCCTGCGCCGGGACAGGGACCACACAGATACGCAGTATTTT. This sequence encodes CASLRRDRDHTDTQYF.

CDR3 bases: TGTGCCAGCAGCCAAGCATCAGGGTTGGGGAACACTGAAGCTTTCTTT. This encodes CASSQASGLGNTEAFF. This sequence joins TRBV3-1 (or the pseudogene TRBV3-2) and TRBJ1-1; the D gene is possibly TRBD1 (5 bases). The CDR3 consists of 16 residues. Germline assignment: CDR1 LGHDT and CDR2 YNNKEL (reference sequence). Between the trimmed V and J ends, which lost 1 base and 1 base, there was a span of 13 bases.

The J gene is TRBJ1-1, the V gene TRBV6-5, with D perhaps matching TRBD1 (6 bases). The CDR3 is 14 residues long. V was clipped by 5 bases and J by 1 base, with 11 bases between them. The V gene's germline CDR1 is MNHEY and CDR2 SVGAGI. The CDR3 nucleotides are TGTGCCAGCAGTAAGGGACATCAGAACACTGAAGCTTTCTTT. Residues: CASSKGHQNTEAFF.

V usage is TRBV28 and J usage is TRBJ2-7; 8 nucleotides agree with TRBD1. There are 16 residues in the CDR3. Germline V CDR1 and CDR2: MDHEN, SYDVKM. V trimming: 4 bases; J trimming: 0 bases; junction bases outside the gene matches: 8. The DNA for the CDR3 is TGTGCCAGCAGTTGGGGGACAGGAAGGAGCTCCTACGAGCAGTACTTC. As protein: CASSWGTGRSSYEQYF.

This clone was observed a single time. V is TRBV7-9 and J is TRBJ2-7, with TRBD2 matching over 7 bases. In germline, CDR1 is SEHNR, CDR2 FQNEAQ (reference sequence). Trimming at V came to 1 base and at J to 3 bases, leaving 3 bases not matched to a gene. CDR3 length: 14 amino acids. The CDR3 sequence is CASSLVSGGYEQYF. As DNA, the CDR3 is TGTGCCAGCAGCTTAGTGTCGGGAGGCTACGAGCAGTACTTC.